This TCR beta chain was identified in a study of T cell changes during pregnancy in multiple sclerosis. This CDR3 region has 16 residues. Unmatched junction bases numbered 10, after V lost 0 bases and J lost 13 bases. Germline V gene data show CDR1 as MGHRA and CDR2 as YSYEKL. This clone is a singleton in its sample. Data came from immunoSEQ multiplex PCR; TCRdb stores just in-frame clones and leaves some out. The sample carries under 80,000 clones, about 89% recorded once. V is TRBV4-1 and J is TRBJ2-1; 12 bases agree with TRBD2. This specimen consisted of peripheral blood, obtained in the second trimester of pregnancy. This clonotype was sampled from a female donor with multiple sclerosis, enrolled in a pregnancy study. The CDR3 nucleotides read TGCGCCAGCAGCCAAGACGAGCGGACTAGCGGGACCTTTCAGTTCTTC. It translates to CASSQDERTSGTFQFF.